This T cell receptor (beta chain) was obtained from a study of T cells in Graves' hyperthyroidism and ophthalmopathy. Criteria for exclusion of patients were uncontrolled infection, other autoimmune disease, pregnancy or lactation. Extraction of PBMCs used 7.5 to 10 ml of fresh peripheral blood. Overall study findings and caveats: For ophthalmopathy, model prediction preceded onset by a median 6.5 months. Among thyroid clonotypes expanded above 0.001, most also appeared in blood.

Many counts were recorded for this clonotype. Its antigen is not known. The CDR3 regions of TCR beta were amplified from RNA transcripts. Carried out on the TCR CDR3, a first-round RT-PCR used the HTBI primer set. From the multiplex PCR reads, TCRdb called clonotypes with MiXCR, one entry per CDR3 protein. This repertoire shows over 500,000 distinct CDR3 sequences, roughly a sixth found once; its top ten account for approximately 15%. Trimming took off 1 base at V and 6 bases at J, with 12 bases between the two ends. The CDR3 extends over 14 amino acids. Germline V lookup: CDR1 SGHRS, CDR2 YFSETQ. This rearrangement joins TRBV5-1 to TRBJ2-3; D is unclear. What was sequenced was blood. This clonotype was obtained from a woman aged 18-35 years with Graves' ophthalmopathy. CDR3: CASSLSRPQDTQYF. For the CDR3, the DNA is TGCGCCAGCAGCTTGTCCAGGCCGCAGGATACGCAGTATTTT.